Following are 29 T cell receptor beta chains from one sample sequenced in a study of blood T cell repertoires in COVID-19. Using immunoSEQ multiplex PCR, the repertoire was profiled, and TCRdb retains in-frame clones only, with some absent. The data show 200,000 to 300,000 clones, 80% to 90% seen once. Sample: PBMCs or T cells enriched from blood (not recorded which). All receptors come from a man aged 45-60 years who had been exposed to COVID-19.

This chain uses TRBV6-2 or TRBV6-3 with TRBJ2-7; 10 nucleotides line up with TRBD1. V lost 2 bases and J lost 6; bases outside the gene matches: 7. Germline loops: CDR1 MNHEY, CDR2 SVGEGT. The CDR3 has 15 residues. The CDR3, as DNA: TGTGCCAGCAGTTACAGGGGACAGGGGCAAGCCGAGCAGTACTTC. Translation gives CASSYRGQGQAEQYF.

The sample holds a few counts of this clone. J is TRBJ1-1 and V is TRBV5-4, with D possibly being TRBD1 (6 bases). V lost 0 bases and J 4 bases, leaving 13 bases between the germline ends. CDR1 is SGHNT, CDR2 YYREEE, per germline (reference sequence). This CDR3 is 15 amino acids long. This chain's CDR3 is CASSLEGRGSTEAFF. In DNA, the CDR3 is TGTGCCAGCAGCTTGGAGGGCAGGGGAAGCACTGAAGCTTTCTTT.

J is TRBJ2-2 and V is TRBV3-1 (or the pseudogene TRBV3-2); TRBD2 agrees at 10 bases. Germline values: CDR1 LGHDT, CDR2 YNNKEL (reference sequence). The length of the CDR3 is 14 residues. V was pared by 7 bases and J by 6 bases, with 5 bases of the junction left unmatched. CDR3 protein: CASNPSGGAGELFF. DNA for the CDR3: TGTGCCAGCAACCCCAGCGGGGGGGCCGGGGAGCTGTTTTTT.

V gene TRBV4-1 combines with J gene TRBJ2-7; D uncertain. Between the trimmed V and J ends, which lost 1 base and 3 bases, there was a span of 13 bases. This CDR3 is built from 15 residues. CDR1 is MGHRA, CDR2 YSYEKL, per germline. The CDR3 DNA is TGCGCCAGCAGCCAAGCCCCCTCCTCCTACTACGAGCAGTACGTC. Residues: CASSQAPSSYYEQYV.

The gene calls are TRBV29-1 and TRBJ2-5, with D possibly matching TRBD1 (6 bases). With 3 bases removed from V and 4 bases from J, the gap between germline ends came to 9 bases. CDR1 is SQVTM, CDR2 ANQGSEA, per germline. The CDR3 has 12 residues. CDR3 loop: CSVDEQGETQYF. The CDR3 DNA reads as TGCAGCGTTGATGAACAGGGAGAGACCCAGTACTTC. The variable domain in full, completed from reference TRBV29-1 and TRBJ2-5, reads SAVISQKPSRDICQRGTSLTIQCQVDSQVTMMFWYRQQPGQSLTLIATANQGSEATYESGFVIDKFPISRPNLTFSTLTVSNMSPEDSSIYLCSVDEQGETQYFGPGTRLLVL.

CDR3 DNA: TGTGCCATCAGTGGGACAATCACAGATACGCAGTATTTT. It translates to CAISGTITDTQYF. V and J are TRBV10-3 and TRBJ2-3, with D tentatively TRBD1 (5 bases). V was shortened by 4 bases and J by 2 bases, with 7 bases between the two germline ends. Per the germline V gene, CDR1 is ENHRY and CDR2 is SYGVKD. This CDR3 comprises 13 residues.

The chain carries TRBV7-2 and TRBJ1-4; TRBD1 might be the D (5 bases). The CDR3 contains 14 residues. Germline V gene data show CDR1 as SGHTA and CDR2 as FQGNSA. V lost 5 bases and J lost 9, with 16 bases in between. The CDR3 sequence is CASSSDGGSKKLFF. The DNA for the CDR3 is TGTGCCAGCAGCAGTGACGGGGGATCCAAAAAACTGTTTTTT.

This clone came up a few times. The rearrangement uses TRBV5-1 and TRBJ1-3; D not resolved. The CDR3 has 16 residues. Germline CDR1 and CDR2: SGHRS and YFSETQ. V lost 1 base and J lost 0, with 11 bases in between. This CDR3 is CASSLQPGVSGNTIYF. In DNA, the CDR3 is TGCGCCAGCAGCTTGCAGCCCGGGGTCTCTGGAAACACCATATATTTT.

The chain uses TRBV2 and TRBJ2-7; TRBD1 agrees at 8 bases. The CDR3 loop spans 15 amino acids. Trimming removed 5 bases from V and 1 base from J; junction bases left unmatched: 7. Per the germline V gene, CDR1 is SNHLY and CDR2 is FYNNEI. For the CDR3, the DNA is TGTGCCAGCAGTTCCGGGACAGGACAATCCTACGAGCAGTACTTC. Translating it yields CASSSGTGQSYEQYF.

Notes on this clone: This same CDR3 is encoded by further DNA sequences in the sample. The chain couples TRBV28 to TRBJ1-2; no firm D call. Trimming took off 8 bases at V and 2 bases at J, with 9 bases between the two ends. This CDR3 region has 12 residues. CDR1 is MDHEN and CDR2 is SYDVKM in the germline V gene. DNA for the CDR3: TGTGCCAGCGGTGGGCAGAACTATGGCTACACCTTC. It specifies CASGGQNYGYTF.

The V gene is TRBV19, the J gene TRBJ2-3; no definite D call. Trimming shortened V by 1 base and J by 3 bases, and 17 bases separated the two germline ends. The CDR3 consists of 17 residues. Germline CDR1 is LNHDA and CDR2 is SQIVND (reference sequence). The CDR3 region has the DNA TGTGCCAGTAGTATAGTAGGCAGTTTTATGAGGACAGATACGCAGTATTTT. It specifies CASSIVGSFMRTDTQYF.

The chain carries TRBV19 and TRBJ2-4, with 8 bases identical to TRBD2. Germline values: CDR1 LNHDA, CDR2 SQIVND (reference sequence). The CDR3 consists of 15 residues. Trimming took 3 bases from V and 5 from J; bases not matched to a gene: 6. The chain's CDR3 is CASSMRAGEENIQYF. CDR3 sequence (DNA): TGTGCCAGTAGTATGAGAGCGGGAGAAGAAAACATTCAGTACTTC.

The genes are TRBV13 and TRBJ2-3; 11 nucleotides line up with TRBD1. This CDR3 is 16 amino acids long. Germline loops: CDR1 PRHDT, CDR2 FYEKMQ (reference sequence). Trimming at V came to 4 bases and at J to 4 bases, leaving 7 bases not matched to a gene. The CDR3 region is CASSWPGQGVSDTQYF. The CDR3 bases are TGTGCCAGCAGCTGGCCGGGACAGGGGGTTTCAGATACGCAGTATTTT.

This chain joins TRBV9 and TRBJ1-2; TRBD1 matches at 7 bases. Trimming cost V 4 bases and J 0 bases; bases outside gene matches: 3. The germline V gene encodes CDR1 SGDLS and CDR2 YYNGEE. CDR3 length: 14 amino acids. The CDR3 DNA is TGTGCCAGCAGCCCCGGGACAGCTAACTATGGCTACACCTTC. It encodes CASSPGTANYGYTF.

The chain combines TRBV6-5 with TRBJ1-6, with D possibly being TRBD1 (5 bases). V lost 6 bases and J lost 7, with 10 bases in between. Per the germline V gene, CDR1 is MNHEY and CDR2 is SVGAGI. The CDR3 totals 13 residues. The CDR3 protein is CASRVGVNSPLHF. Written as DNA, the CDR3 is TGTGCCAGCAGAGTAGGGGTCAATTCACCCCTCCACTTT.

The genes are TRBV4-1 and TRBJ2-1, with 12 nucleotides matching TRBD2. V gave up 1 base and J gave up 0 bases; unmatched junction bases: 4. CDR3 length: 18 amino acids. CDR1 and CDR2 from the germline V gene are MGHRA and YSYEKL. The CDR3 bases are TGCGCCAGCAGCCAAGCGGGACTAGCGGGCCGCTCCTACAATGAGCAGTTCTTC. Its translation: CASSQAGLAGRSYNEQFF.

J is TRBJ1-1 and V is TRBV7-9, with D perhaps matching TRBD1 (6 bases). CDR3 length equals 15 residues. The germline gives CDR1 SEHNR, CDR2 FQNEAQ (reference sequence). V was pared by 2 bases and J by 4 bases, with 14 bases between. CDR3 coding DNA: TGTGCCAGCAGCTTAAGTAGGGGGTCTATCACTGAAGCTTTCTTT. This encodes CASSLSRGSITEAFF.

This clone has only a few counts. The chain employs TRBV4-1 and TRBJ1-6; D remains ambiguous. With 4 bases removed from V and 5 bases from J, the gap between germline ends came to 9 bases. The CDR3 consists of 14 residues. Per germline, CDR1 MGHRA and CDR2 YSYEKL. CDR3 DNA sequence: TGCGCCAGCAGCCGTACTCAAGATAATTCACCCCTCCACTTT. It yields the protein CASSRTQDNSPLHF.

The chain employs TRBV2 and TRBJ1-5; 10 bases agree with TRBD1. The V segment lost 3 bases and the J segment 3 bases; nucleotides outside the gene matches: 5. This CDR3 region has 16 residues. Germline-derived CDR1 and CDR2 are SNHLY and FYNNEI. The CDR3 nucleotides read TGTGCCAGCAGTGATTCGGGACAGGGGCACAATCAGCCCCAGCATTTT. It is translated as CASSDSGQGHNQPQHF.

This chain connects TRBV7-3 to TRBJ2-5, with TRBD2 matching over 9 bases. The CDR3 totals 15 residues. The V gene's germline CDR1 is SGHTA and CDR2 FQGTGA. The junction had 4 bases not matched to a gene; V was cut back by 3 bases and J by 2 bases. CDR3: CASSFQRGEQETQYF. In nucleotides, the CDR3 is TGTGCCAGCAGCTTTCAGCGGGGGGAGCAAGAGACCCAGTACTTC.

The chain has TRBV18 and TRBJ1-5; TRBD1 matches at 7 bases. CDR1 and CDR2 (germline): KGHSH, LQKENI. This CDR3 contains 16 residues. The V gene end was trimmed by 4 bases and the J gene end by 0 bases; junction bases not matched to a gene: 6. The CDR3 spells CASSLRGQNSNQPQHF. The CDR3, as DNA: TGTGCCAGCTCACTGAGGGGGCAGAATAGCAATCAGCCCCAGCATTTT.

Of note for this clone: The junction and the germline gene differ at one end; a read error may be behind it. The CDR3 DNA reads TGTGCTAGCAGCTCCACCGGACAGGGGTCGGAGACCCAGTACTTC. Residues: CASSSTGQGSETQYF. This rearrangement joins TRBV7-7 to TRBJ2-5; 9 positions match TRBD1. CDR3 length equals 15 residues. Germline V lookup: CDR1 SSHAT, CDR2 FNYEAQ (reference sequence). Full variable domain (rest looked up from reference TRBV7-7 and TRBJ2-5): GAGVSQSPRYKVTKRGQDVTLRCDPISSHATLYWYQQALGQGPEFLTYFNYEAQPDKSGLPSDRFSAERPEGSISTLTIQRTEQRDSAMYRCASSSTGQGSETQYFGPGTRLLVL.

The chain recombines TRBV7-2 with TRBJ2-1, with 11 bases lining up with TRBD2. The J segment lost 8 bases and the V segment lost 2 bases, leaving 14 bases of the junction unmatched. In germline, CDR1 is SGHTA, CDR2 FQGNSA. The CDR3 runs 18 residues. The CDR3 sequence: CASSLPFYLAGGGDEQFF. The CDR3 bases are TGTGCCAGCAGCTTACCCTTCTATCTAGCGGGGGGTGGGGATGAGCAGTTCTTC.

The J gene is TRBJ2-6, the V gene TRBV24-1, with no clear D. V lost 4 bases to trimming and J lost 3 bases, with 9 bases between them. This CDR3 has 15 amino acids. CDR1 KGHDR and CDR2 SFDVKD come from the germline V gene. CDR3 loop: CATSDPLFGANVLTF. The DNA for the CDR3 is TGTGCCACCAGTGACCCACTCTTTGGGGCCAACGTCCTGACTTTC.

This chain connects TRBV7-8 to TRBJ1-5, with a tentative D call TRBD1 (5 bases). The CDR3 is 16 residues long. Germline CDR1 and CDR2: SGHVS and FQNEAQ. V was cut by 5 bases and J by 10 bases, with 24 bases left in between. The CDR3 region has the DNA TGTGCCAGCAGCCCAGACGGGAGGGGAACATCACAACCCCAGCATTTT. Translation gives CASSPDGRGTSQPQHF. The variable domain in full, with the rest retrieved from reference TRBV7-8 and TRBJ1-5, is GAGVSQSPRYKVAKRGQDVALRCDPISGHVSLFWYQQALGQGPEFLTYFQNEAQLDKSGLPSDRFFAERPEGSVSTLKIQRTQQEDSAVYLCASSPDGRGTSQPQHFGDGTRLSIL.

The rearrangement joins TRBV7-2 to TRBJ1-2; D gene unclear. Germline V gene data show CDR1 as SGHTA and CDR2 as FQGNSA. CDR3 length equals 13 residues. V lost 3 bases to trimming and J lost 0 bases, with 5 bases between them. For the CDR3, the DNA is TGTGCCAGCAGCTTCCCAGCTAACTATGGCTACACCTTC. Translated: CASSFPANYGYTF. The entire variable domain, with the rest obtained from reference TRBV7-2 and TRBJ1-2, is as follows: GAGVSQSPSNKVTEKGKDVELRCDPISGHTALYWYRQSLGQGLEFLIYFQGNSAPDKSGLPSDRFSAERTGGSVSTLTIQRTQQEDSAVYLCASSFPANYGYTFGSGTRLTVV.

V usage is TRBV3-1 (or the pseudogene TRBV3-2) and J usage is TRBJ1-4; no definite D call. The CDR3 sequence is 16 residues long. V was cut by 0 bases and J by 4 bases, with 12 bases left in between. Germline-derived CDR1 and CDR2 are LGHDT and YNNKEL (reference sequence). The DNA of the CDR3 is TGTGCCAGCAGCCAAGATGTACAGCCAATTAATGAAAAACTGTTTTTT. It specifies CASSQDVQPINEKLFF.

This clone was seen a single time. J is TRBJ1-1 and V is TRBV6-5; no definite D call. Germline values: CDR1 MNHEY, CDR2 SVGAGI. Trimming left V 7 bases short and J 2 bases short, with 11 bases between. CDR3 length equals 13 residues. The CDR3 DNA reads TGTGCCAGCAACCGAGATCAAAACACTGAAGCTTTCTTT. Translation gives CASNRDQNTEAFF.

The chain couples TRBV14 to TRBJ1-1; a weak D match, TRBD1 (5 bases). The germline CDR1 and CDR2 sequences are SGHDN and FVKESK. The CDR3 loop spans 15 amino acids. Trimming removed 4 bases from V and 1 base from J, with 13 bases in between. CDR3 sequence reads: CASSPDRGWNTEAFF. As DNA, the CDR3 is TGTGCCAGCAGCCCTGACAGAGGCTGGAACACTGAAGCTTTCTTT.